The following is a T cell receptor (beta chain) sequence with its context. Its antigen is unknown. Qualities for individual bases were not recorded, and no much larger clone is one base off. The record originates from a study of blood T cells in healthy people across ages (dated by TCRdb to the mid-2010s). Context from the whole study: In model experiments, template switching captured roughly one uniquely barcoded TCR beta cDNA molecule for every two T cells. To avoid experimental bias, donors of different ages were randomly spread across the sequencing lanes. Using deep sequencing normalized with unique cDNA molecular identifiers, the study measured how TCR beta repertoire diversity changes with age. Two additional independent replicas of 1 million unique cDNA reads from the same blood draw were analyzed for two donors (one aged 18 to 29 and one aged 80 or older). The donors were split into four age groups: young (average 16 years), middle-aged (about 40), aged (more than 60) and long-lived (about 74). Broader findings and caveats from the paper: The CMV infection status of donors was not known, potentially confounding age-related changes in expanded clonotypes. Observed TCR beta diversity per million T cells fell roughly linearly with age, and a significant reduction was already apparent by age roughly 40. Since profiling was done on bulk unsorted PBMCs, naive and antigen-experienced compartments could not be conclusively compared. A strong correlation was found between observed TCR beta diversity and the percentage of naive T cells measured by flow cytometry. Compared with the aged group, the long-lived group had more naive CD4+ T cells, fewer expanded clones and increased TCR diversity, a pattern suggesting age selection. Estimates of total diversity based on one million sequenced T cells were considered lower bounds and underestimates.

The donors were roughly 40 Caucasian individuals from Russia, aged roughly 6 to 100 years, who were systemically healthy. Each donor gave approximately 9.3 milliliters of peripheral blood, collected into EDTA-treated Vacutainer tubes. Ficoll-Paque density-gradient centrifugation was used to isolate PBMCs, with at least 6.5 million per sample. Total RNA, at least 5 micrograms per sample, was extracted from PBMCs with Trizol reagent. Naive CD45RAhigh/CD27high T cell percentages were measured by flow cytometry on a PBMC aliquot from every donor. Taken from the germline V gene, the CDR1 and CDR2 loops are SGHRS and YFSETQ. Measured from the cysteine to the phenylalanine, the CDR3 is 20 residues long. Only the CDR3 part of the read is kept: 60 bases, read in frame from the first base. The germline V end is reduced by 2 bases and the J end by 3 bases; junction bases left unmatched: 21. Library preparation employed 5' RACE. Sequenced on an Illumina HiSeq 2500. A second PCR of about 7 to 12 cycles was run with a J-beta primer mix and a sample-barcoded 5' primer. Each TCR beta cDNA molecule received a unique molecular identifier from a template-switch 5' adaptor carrying 12 random nucleotides. Each sample yielded at least 2.5 million CDR3-containing paired-end reads. All of the RNA was converted into first-strand cDNA using the Mint cDNA synthesis kit, with a TRBC-specific oligonucleotide serving as the primer. All cDNA was treated with uracil-DNA glycosylase and then went through a first 18-cycle PCR with the universal primers M1SS and BC2_uni_R. In the paper's pipeline: For normalization, 1 million high-quality reads were randomly selected from each sample, with every read carrying a distinct molecular identifier. Reads sharing molecular identifiers were discarded rather than binned into consensus sequences. MiTCR, set to a Q25 quality threshold and the strictest error-elimination algorithm, was used for CDR3 identification, clonotype clustering and error correction. A nonparametric unseen species model with Euler transformation was used to estimate lower-bound total TCR beta diversity. The public reads were reprocessed in TCRdb via fastp at Q25 and MiXCR, keeping in-frame beta chains. Rows matching on CDR3 protein sequence are summarized as one entry with the most common DNA and genes. None of the V and J calls come from the authors' own analysis; TCRdb made them. This sample gives 1.5 million or so distinct CDR3 sequences in total; approximately 40% of them show up just once. The ten largest clones take up approximately 7.9% of the sample.

Sequenced: blood. The receptor was derived from a woman between 18 and 29 years old in good health. The rearrangement joined TRBV5-1 to TRBJ2-7, with 9 bases aligning to TRBD1. The nucleotide sequence is TGCGCCAGCAGCTTTGGGGATCGACAGGGGGACTGGGGTGAGAACTACGAGCAGTACTTC. Protein translation: CASSFGDRQGDWGENYEQYF.